The present T cell receptor (beta chain) was sequenced within a study of cytomegalovirus exposure and HLA in healthy donors. The study ran its PCR with 60 Vbeta and 13 Jbeta primers. Method: immunoSEQ multiplex PCR; TCRdb's copy keeps in-frame clones and lacks some. The sample includes 95,000 to 150,000 clones, roughly 15% of them seen just once. The CDR3 has 14 residues. The V gene's germline CDR1 is MGHRA and CDR2 YSYEKL. V lost 4 bases and J 7 bases, leaving 14 bases between the germline ends. Unrecorded immune exposure was likely among donors, who were nominally healthy when sampled. Study conclusions and caveats: Accurate prediction of most subjects' HLA-A and HLA-B alleles from TCR beta sequences was reported.

Concerning this clone: The target antigen is unknown.

The sequenced sample consisted of PBMCs. This chain uses TRBV4-1 with TRBJ2-4, with a weak D call TRBD2 (6 bases). The source of this sequence is a female donor in good health and CMV-seropositive. CDR3 DNA: TGCGCCAGCAGCCCGCGTCCGGGGGAGAACATTCAGTACTTC. Translation: CASSPRPGENIQYF.